This T cell receptor beta chain was documented in a study of T cell responses to AZD1222 COVID-19 vaccine. The study's findings and limits: Nearly half of the spike-specific TCRs reportedly recognize variant regions that carry no mutations. Vaccine-related CD4 TCRs covered spike, predominating at 160-218 and 743-854.

Notes on this clone: The antigen is not known.

The CDR3 is 11 residues long. CDR1 is SNHLY and CDR2 is FYNNEI in the germline V gene. V was pared by 3 bases and J by 3 bases, with 3 bases between. Profiling relied on immunoSEQ multiplex PCR, and the TCRdb table lists in-frame clones only, not all of them. The table has approximately 140,000 clones, about 92% seen once. The chain links TRBV2 to TRBJ2-7; D gene ambiguous. This receptor was obtained from an adult in good health. The sample consisted of peripheral blood, taken on day 0 of AZD1222 vaccination. CDR3 protein: CASSDVYEQYF. The CDR3 DNA reads TGTGCCAGCAGTGATGTCTACGAGCAGTACTTC.